The 19 T cell receptor beta chains below come from one sample, sequenced in a study of cytotoxic CD8 clonotypes in ibrutinib-treated CLL. Sequencing used immunoSEQ multiplex PCR; TCRdb keeps in-frame clones, though not all of them. The sample holds about 120,000 clones, roughly 88% seen once. The sequences come from PBMCs, collected after 24 months of ibrutinib treatment. These receptors were obtained from a human donor with chronic lymphocytic leukemia.

The chain is built from TRBV30 and TRBJ1-5, with D maybe TRBD1 (6 bases). Trimming stripped 4 bases from V and 11 bases from J, with 24 bases between. The CDR3 sequence is 15 residues long. CDR1 and CDR2 (germline): GTSNPN, SVGIG (reference sequence). The CDR3 DNA reads TGTGCCTGGACCCATAAAGGGGCCCGGGAGGGGGCCCAGCATTTT. This encodes CAWTHKGAREGAQHF.

The chain uses TRBV11-2 and TRBJ2-7; D not certain. Per germline, CDR1 SGHAT and CDR2 FQNNGV. Trimming pared 2 bases from V and 4 bases from J, leaving 9 bases between. CDR3 length: 13 residues. The CDR3: CASSLSRPYEQYF. CDR3 in DNA: TGTGCCAGCAGCTTATCCCGACCGTACGAGCAGTACTTC.

The gene calls are TRBV28 and TRBJ1-5; maybe TRBD1 (6 bases). The CDR3 is 12 amino acids. V was trimmed by 6 bases and J by 8 bases, leaving 11 bases between them. In germline, CDR1 is MDHEN, CDR2 SYDVKM. CDR3 region: CASRFEGEPQHF. The CDR3 DNA reads TGTGCCAGCAGATTTGAGGGGGAGCCCCAGCATTTT.

The chain joins TRBV28 to TRBJ2-2; possibly TRBD2 for D (5 bases). The V and J ends lost 8 bases and 3 bases respectively, with 16 bases between them. There are 15 residues in the CDR3. Germline V gene data show CDR1 as MDHEN and CDR2 as SYDVKM. The CDR3 loop is CASWRAAPDTGELFF. CDR3 DNA sequence: TGTGCCAGCTGGCGGGCCGCCCCTGACACCGGGGAGCTGTTTTTT.

The J gene is TRBJ2-3, the V gene TRBV7-3; 7 nucleotides agree with TRBD2. There are 16 residues in the CDR3. V lost 5 bases, J lost 0 bases, and 8 bases stayed unmatched. Germline loops: CDR1 SGHTA, CDR2 FQGTGA. The CDR3 nucleotides are TGTGCCAGCAGCCTGAGTAGCGGGCCTAGCACAGATACGCAGTATTTT. Translation: CASSLSSGPSTDTQYF.

This chain joins TRBV7-3 and TRBJ2-3, with 9 bases identical to TRBD1. J lost 0 bases, V lost 5 bases, and 6 bases had no gene match. The CDR3 is 16 amino acids. Germline CDR1 is SGHTA and CDR2 is FQGTGA. CDR3 region: CASSADRGLSTDTQYF. The CDR3 DNA reads TGTGCCAGCAGCGCAGACAGGGGGTTAAGCACAGATACGCAGTATTTT.

This clone came up once. The same CDR3 can be traced to other DNA sequences in this sample. V gene TRBV7-8 combines with J gene TRBJ2-7; D unclear. CDR3 length equals 14 residues. In germline, CDR1 is SGHVS, CDR2 FQNEAQ. V was shortened by 1 base and J by 0 bases, with 7 bases between the two germline ends. CDR3 in amino acids: CASSLVVSSYEQYF. Here the CDR3 DNA reads TGTGCCAGCAGCTTAGTGGTCAGCTCCTACGAGCAGTACTTC.

This rearrangement joins TRBV7-2 to TRBJ2-2; D is unresolved. Trimming took 2 bases from V and 1 from J, leaving 17 bases between them. Germline values: CDR1 SGHTA, CDR2 FQGNSA. This CDR3 has 18 amino acids. The CDR3 bases are TGTGCCAGCAGCTTATCGGTTCTTGGACCGGGGAACACCGGGGAGCTGTTTTTT. This gives the protein CASSLSVLGPGNTGELFF.

This clone has just one count. J is TRBJ2-5 and V is TRBV7-9; D gene ambiguous. Trimming removed 0 bases at V and 2 bases at J, with 7 bases between. This CDR3 region has 14 residues. CDR1 and CDR2 from the germline V gene are SEHNR and FQNEAQ (reference sequence). CDR3 sequence (DNA): TGTGCCAGCAGCTTAGCGATCCCTCAAGAGACCCAGTACTTC. It is translated as CASSLAIPQETQYF. The full variable domain, in which reference TRBV7-9 and TRBJ2-5 provide the parts outside the CDR3, is DTGVSQNPRHKITKRGQNVTFRCDPISEHNRLYWYRQTLGQGPEFLTYFQNEAQLEKSRLLSDRFSAERPKGSFSTLEIQRTEQGDSAMYLCASSLAIPQETQYFGPGTRLLVL.

The chain carries TRBV6-4 and TRBJ2-3; D is undetermined. V was shortened by 4 bases and J by 3 bases, with 11 bases between the two germline ends. Germline V gene sequence: CDR1 MRHNA, CDR2 SNTAGT. The CDR3 loop spans 14 amino acids. CDR3 in DNA: TGTGCCAGCAGTGTTCAGGTATCAACAGATACGCAGTATTTT. This translates into CASSVQVSTDTQYF.

J is TRBJ2-1 and V is TRBV28; 9 nucleotides line up with TRBD2. V dropped 5 bases and J dropped 6; count of bases not matched to a gene: 14. This CDR3 comprises 17 residues. The germline CDR1 and CDR2 sequences are MDHEN and SYDVKM. CDR3 in DNA: TGTGCCAGCAGTGGGCCCCGGGGCGGGGGGGCCGTCAATGAGCAGTTCTTC. Protein sequence: CASSGPRGGGAVNEQFF.

The gene calls are TRBV7-2 and TRBJ1-5; 7 bases align to TRBD1. The CDR3 length is 16 residues. CDR1 SGHTA and CDR2 FQGNSA come from the germline V gene. The J segment lost 2 bases and the V segment lost 3 bases, leaving 7 bases of the junction unmatched. The chain's CDR3 is CASSFRGAGRNQPQHF. CDR3 DNA sequence: TGTGCCAGCAGCTTCAGGGGGGCAGGTCGCAATCAGCCCCAGCATTTT. The full variable domain, in which reference TRBV7-2 and TRBJ1-5 provide the parts outside the CDR3, is GAGVSQSPSNKVTEKGKDVELRCDPISGHTALYWYRQSLGQGLEFLIYFQGNSAPDKSGLPSDRFSAERTGGSVSTLTIQRTQQEDSAVYLCASSFRGAGRNQPQHFGDGTRLSIL.

The chain couples TRBV7-2 to TRBJ1-2, with D possibly being TRBD1 (5 bases). The CDR3 runs 17 residues. In germline, CDR1 is SGHTA, CDR2 FQGNSA. V was pared by 6 bases and J by 0 bases, with 20 bases between. DNA of the CDR3: TGTGCCAGCAGTATCAGGGCACCCGCATTTACTAACTATGGCTACACCTTC. It is translated as CASSIRAPAFTNYGYTF.

The V call is TRBV7-2, the J call TRBJ2-1, with D unclear. This CDR3 contains 15 residues. The ends were cut back, 7 bases at V and 4 bases at J, with 17 bases in the middle. CDR1 is SGHTA and CDR2 is FQGNSA in the germline V gene. The CDR3 reads CASTTQVVEYNEQFF. CDR3 nucleotides: TGTGCCAGCACCACCCAAGTCGTAGAGTACAATGAGCAGTTCTTC.

CDR3 nucleotides: TGTGCCAGCAATTTACAGGGACTAAATCAGCCCCAGCATTTT. This translates into CASNLQGLNQPQHF. The V gene is TRBV6-1, the J gene TRBJ1-5; tentative D call: TRBD1 (6 bases). V was shortened by 7 bases and J by 4 bases, with 14 bases between the two germline ends. Germline V gives CDR1 MNHNS, CDR2 SASEGT. The CDR3 spans 14 residues.

This chain connects TRBV5-8 to TRBJ2-7; 7 nucleotides agree with TRBD2. Germline CDR1 reads SGHTS; CDR2 reads YDEGEE. The CDR3 covers 14 residues. Trimming at V came to 6 bases and at J to 6 bases, leaving 12 bases not matched to a gene. CDR3 sequence reads: CASTHGGGPGEQYF. CDR3 nucleotide sequence: TGTGCCAGCACCCATGGGGGAGGGCCAGGCGAGCAGTACTTC.

The CDR3 DNA is TGTGCCAGTGCCCTCCTCTATGGCTACACCTTC. As protein: CASALLYGYTF. This chain joins TRBV9 and TRBJ1-2, with no clear D. Germline V lookup: CDR1 SGDLS, CDR2 YYNGEE. With 8 bases removed from V and 4 bases from J, the gap between germline ends came to 9 bases. There are 11 residues in the CDR3.

The CDR3: CASSNKNPRQETQYF. CDR3 sequence (DNA): TGTGCCAGCAGCAATAAAAACCCCCGGCAAGAGACCCAGTACTTC. V and J are TRBV5-6 and TRBJ2-5; no clear D gene. In germline, CDR1 is SGHDT, CDR2 YYEEEE. V dropped 4 bases and J dropped 2 bases, with 15 bases sitting between them. The CDR3 runs 15 residues.

The chain employs TRBV7-9 and TRBJ2-1; 8 bases align to TRBD2. CDR1 is SEHNR and CDR2 is FQNEAQ in the germline V gene (reference sequence). The CDR3 is made up of 16 amino acids. V lost 8 bases and J lost 5; bases outside the gene matches: 14. The CDR3 bases are TGTGCCAGCGCTCCATCGGGGGGGGCTCGTAACAATGAGCAGTTCTTC. Translation gives CASAPSGGARNNEQFF.